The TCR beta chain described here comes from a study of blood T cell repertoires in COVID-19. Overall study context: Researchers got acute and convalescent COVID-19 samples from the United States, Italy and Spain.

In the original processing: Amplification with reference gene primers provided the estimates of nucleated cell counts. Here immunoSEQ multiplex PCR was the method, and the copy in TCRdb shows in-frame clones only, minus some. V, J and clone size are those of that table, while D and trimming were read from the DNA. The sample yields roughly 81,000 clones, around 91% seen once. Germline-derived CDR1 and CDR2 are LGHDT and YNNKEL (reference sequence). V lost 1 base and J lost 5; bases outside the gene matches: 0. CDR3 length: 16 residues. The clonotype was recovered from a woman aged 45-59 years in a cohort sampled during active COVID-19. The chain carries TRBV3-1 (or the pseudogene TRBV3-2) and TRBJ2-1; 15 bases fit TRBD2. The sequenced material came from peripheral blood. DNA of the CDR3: TGTGCCAGCAGCCAAGGGACTAGCGGGGGGGACAATGAGCAGTTCTTC. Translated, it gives CASSQGTSGGDNEQFF.